The clone carrying this TCR beta chain was seen more than once but under ten times. Its antigen is not known. This entry belongs to a study of T cell repertoires in cytomegalovirus infection. TCRdb ran MiXCR on the reads and lists one entry per CDR3 protein. This sample has 7,700 or so distinct CDR3 sequences, with less than 65% found just once. General observations from the study: Based on cumulative public TCR beta family frequency, carriers of CMV plus the relevant HLA were identified. Ex vivo, HLA-C-restricted CMV-specific TCR beta clonotypes prevailed over the rest of the response.

CDR3 size: 16 residues. The germline V and J ends were trimmed by 6 bases and 7 bases, with 21 bases remaining between them. In germline, CDR1 is MDHEN, CDR2 SYDVKM. The receptor was derived from a human donor in good health (CMV status not recorded). Some clones in this sample may be carry-over from other donors' samples. Specimen: PBMCs, sequenced either directly or after in vitro stimulation (not recorded which). The chain links TRBV28 to TRBJ2-2; D gene unclear. The CDR3, as DNA: TGTGCCAGCAGACTGACGAGCCCATCAGTTGACGGGGAGCTGTTTTTT. As protein: CASRLTSPSVDGELFF.